What follows are 9 T cell receptor beta chains derived from one specimen sequenced in a study of OX40 agonist ivuxolimab in advanced cancers. The library relied on the immunoSEQ multiplex PCR assay. As stored in TCRdb, this immuneACCESS dataset retains in-frame rearrangements with V and J assigned. A fraction of the clones does not appear; measured against another copy, unresolved V genes explain less than half of the discrepancy, and the remainder lacks a known reason. Within this sample are tens of thousands of clones, with 85% of them counted one time only. The ten largest make up approximately 0.81% of the sample. The sequenced sample was CD4+ or CD8+ T cells sorted from blood, obtained in a trial of the OX40 agonist ivuxolimab. The receptors stem from an adult with an advanced solid tumor such as melanoma, head and neck, liver or kidney cancer.

This clone was recorded a few times. V and J are TRBV18 and TRBJ1-2; 7 bases map to TRBD1. Germline CDR1 KGHSH, CDR2 LQKENI. V dropped 2 bases and J dropped 2; count of bases not matched to a gene: 2. This CDR3 spans 14 amino acids. The CDR3 DNA follows: TGTGCCAGCTCACCAACAGGGGCGAACTATGGCTACACCTTC. This sequence encodes CASSPTGANYGYTF.

The chain uses TRBV14 and TRBJ1-2; D call uncertain. Trimming pared 4 bases from V and 8 bases from J, leaving 14 bases between. This CDR3 comprises 13 residues. Germline CDR1 reads SGHDN; CDR2 reads FVKESK. The CDR3: CASSLQVQVGYTF. The CDR3 DNA reads TGTGCCAGCAGCCTGCAGGTCCAGGTCGGCTACACCTTC.

The genes are TRBV7-8 and TRBJ1-5; the match to TRBD1 covers 8 bases. After removal of 5 bases from V and 6 bases from J, the junction contained 9 bases not matched to a gene. This CDR3 is built from 15 residues. The germline CDR1 and CDR2 sequences are SGHVS and FQNEAQ. In DNA, the CDR3 is TGTGCCAGCAGCCTCCCCGCAGGGGGCAGTCAGCCCCAGCATTTT. Translation gives CASSLPAGGSQPQHF.

The chain carries TRBV18 and TRBJ2-6, with 9 bases matching TRBD1. CDR3 size: 17 residues. Germline values: CDR1 KGHSH, CDR2 LQKENI. The trim removed 6 bases at V and 0 bases at J, leaving 6 bases unmatched. CDR3 amino acids: CASSPGTGNSGANVLTF. In DNA form, the CDR3 reads TGTGCCAGCTCTCCCGGGACAGGGAACTCTGGGGCCAACGTCCTGACTTTC.

In DNA form, the CDR3 reads TGTGCCAGCAGCTTGGTGGTAGCGGGAGGGGAGACCCAGTACTTC. Protein product: CASSLVVAGGETQYF. The chain combines TRBV5-6 with TRBJ2-5, with 11 positions matching TRBD2. This CDR3 is built from 15 residues. V lost 0 bases to trimming and J lost 5 bases; unmatched junction nucleotides: 3. Germline values: CDR1 SGHDT, CDR2 YYEEEE.

The chain has TRBV5-4 and TRBJ2-1; D possibly corresponds to TRBD2 (7 bases). There are 15 residues in the CDR3. Germline V gene lookup returns CDR1 SGHNT and CDR2 YYREEE (reference sequence). Trimming pared 1 base from V and 8 bases from J, leaving 16 bases between. DNA of the CDR3: TGTGCCAGCAGCTTGATCCGGGGGGCTAATTATGAGCAGTTCTTC. Its protein product is CASSLIRGANYEQFF.

The CDR3 loop is CASSQGWTTGPLYEQYF. CDR3 nucleotides: TGCGCCAGCAGCCAAGGATGGACAACGGGGCCTCTCTACGAGCAGTACTTC. V is TRBV4-3 and J is TRBJ2-7; D might be TRBD1 or TRBD2, each matching 5 bases. Germline V CDR1 and CDR2: LGHNA, YSLEER. V was cut by 1 base and J by 3 bases, with 19 bases left in between. CDR3 size: 17 residues.

The CDR3 nucleotides are TGTGCCAGCAGTTTATCGGGACGGGGCAAAAACATTCAGTACTTC. This translates into CASSLSGRGKNIQYF. The chain couples TRBV6-5 to TRBJ2-4; D tentatively fits TRBD1 or TRBD2 (5 bases each). V lost 4 bases and J lost 3, with 13 bases in between. The CDR3 length is 15 residues. The germline V gene encodes CDR1 MNHEY and CDR2 SVGAGI.

This clone showed up just once. The chain joins TRBV20-1 to TRBJ2-3, with D hard to call. CDR1 is DFQATT, CDR2 SNEGSKA, per germline (reference sequence). Between the trimmed V and J ends, which lost 6 bases and 1 base, there was a span of 5 bases. The length of the CDR3 is 11 residues. DNA of the CDR3: TGCAGTGCCGCAGGCACAGATACGCAGTATTTT. Residues: CSAAGTDTQYF.